This TCR beta chain was captured in a study of T-cell reconstitution after alpha-beta-depleted transplantation in children. CDR3 length: 11 amino acids. Germline lookup yields CDR1 SGHAT and CDR2 FQNNGV. The V and J ends lost 1 base and 7 bases respectively, with 4 bases between them. The library targeted TCRbeta and was prepared with unique molecular identifiers. MiXCR, run by TCRdb on the PCR reads, gives a single entry per CDR3 protein. The sample yields roughly 240,000 distinct CDR3 sequences, 6.5% to 9% seen once. The origin of this receptor is a male patient younger than 18 who had a stem cell transplant for acute lymphoblastic leukemia, so the T cells may come from the graft donor. This specimen consisted of PBMCs, mostly from graft donor cells, obtained 180 days after TCRalphabeta/CD19-depleted stem cell transplant. V usage is TRBV11-2 and J usage is TRBJ1-2; D is ambiguous. CDR3 region: CASSLVSGYTF. The CDR3, as DNA: TGTGCCAGCAGCTTAGTGAGTGGCTACACCTTC. Full variable domain (rest looked up from reference TRBV11-2 and TRBJ1-2): EAGVAQSPRYKIIEKRQSVAFWCNPISGHATLYWYQQILGQGPKLLIQFQNNGVVDDSQLPKDRFSAERLKGVDSTLKIQPAKLEDSAVYLCASSLVSGYTFGSGTRLTVV.